The clone carrying this T cell receptor beta chain occurred once. Trimming removed 3 bases from V and 6 bases from J, with 12 bases in between. The CDR3 runs 14 residues. The germline gives CDR1 SGHTA, CDR2 FQGNSA. All the people who gave samples were healthy bone marrow donors. The PCR used 60 Vbeta and 13 Jbeta primers. Profiled with immunoSEQ multiplex PCR; TCRdb holds only in-frame clones, not every one. The sample contains 150,000 to 200,000 clones, approximately 78% of which appear only once. The data belong to a study of cytomegalovirus exposure and HLA in healthy donors. Study background: Of the donors genotyped, approximately 400 in all, over 80% fell in the Caucasian-associated ancestry cluster.

Sequencing was done on a sample of PBMCs. This clonotype was sampled from a woman aged 18-29 years in good health and CMV-seronegative. The chain links TRBV7-2 to TRBJ2-1; TRBD2 might be the D (5 bases). In nucleotides, the CDR3 is TGTGCCAGCAGCTTTCGAGGGCCGCCCAATGAGCAGTTCTTC. Amino acid sequence: CASSFRGPPNEQFF.